Listed below are T cell receptor beta chains from one sample, sequenced in a study of blood T cells in healthy people across ages. MiXCR, applied by TCRdb to the 5' RACE reads, yields one record per CDR3 protein. The table lists some 1 million distinct CDR3 sequences, more than 35% of them singletons. Specimen: blood. These TCRs come from a woman aged 55-70 years in good health. Each CDR3 is given with its conserved first and last residue. The D gene is left open where the match is weak. Expanded clones are given a class, and other clones once, few, many or no size at all.

- - TRBJ1-5 TRBV6-5 TGTGCCAGCAGTTACCCGGGGGGAGACTATAGCAATCAGCCCCAGCATTTT CASSYPGGDYSNQPQHF
- - TRBJ1-2 TRBV7-6 TGTGCCAGCAGCAGATTGGGAGATGGCTACACCTTC CASSRLGDGYTF
- TRBD2 TRBJ2-3 TRBV6-4 TGTGCCAGCAGTGAAAAGGGTAGCGGGAGCGCAGATACGCAGTATTTT CASSEKGSGSADTQYF
- TRBD1 TRBJ2-7 TRBV27 TGTGCCAGCGGTGGACAGGGTGGCGAGCAGTACTTC CASGGQGGEQYF
once - TRBJ1-2 TRBV6-1 TGTGCCAGCAGTGGGGTATCGGGGATAGAAGGCTACACCTTC CASSGVSGIEGYTF
- - TRBJ1-4 TRBV10-3 TGTGCCATCCGACAGAGCCTCAATGAAAAACTGTTTTTT CAIRQSLNEKLFF
- - TRBJ2-1 TRBV5-1 TGCGCCAGCAGCCCTGGATATTACAGTGAGCAGTTCTTC CASSPGYYSEQFF
few - TRBJ2-2 TRBV4-1 TGCGCCAGCAGCTTTCCCACGTTAGGGGTAGTGACCGGGGAGCTGTTTTTT CASSFPTLGVVTGELFF
- - TRBJ1-2 TRBV15 TGTGCCACCAGCAGGGACCTCTATGGCTACACCTTC CATSRDLYGYTF
- TRBD2 TRBJ2-1 TRBV7-9 TGTGCCAGCAGCTTCCCAGGACTAGCGGGGTTCAATGAGCAGTTCTTC CASSFPGLAGFNEQFF
few - TRBJ2-1 TRBV27 TGTGCCAGTATAGAGCGGGCCCCCGTTGAGCGAGACCAAGCCGGAGAGTTCTTC CASIERAPVERDQAGEFF
- - TRBJ1-1 TRBV7-9 TGTGCCAGCAGCTTTTACTCCGGGGCAACCACTGAAGCTTTCTTT CASSFYSGATTEAFF
- - TRBJ2-1 TRBV6-1 TGTGCCAGCAGTGACCTATGGGGGGCAAGGTCCATCAGCTCCTACAATGAGCAGTTCTTC CASSDLWGARSISSYNEQFF
- - TRBJ1-2 TRBV13 TGTGCCAGCAGTCTAGAGGAAGATGGCTACACCTTC CASSLEEDGYTF
few - TRBJ2-6 TRBV7-9 TGTGCCAGCAGCCCCAGTAATCCCGTGACTTTC CASSPSNPVTF
many - TRBJ2-5 TRBV6-6 TGTGCCAGCACCCTGGGGGGGCGTCGAGAGACCCAGTACTTC CASTLGGRRETQYF
- - TRBJ2-2 TRBV18 TGTGCCAGCTCACCAACGGAAAAGGGGGAGACCGGGGAGCTGTTTTTT CASSPTEKGETGELFF
once TRBD2 TRBJ2-1 TRBV12-3/TRBV12-4 TGTGCCAGCAGTTTTTTACGACTAGCGGGAGCCTACAATGAGCAGTTCTTC CASSFLRLAGAYNEQFF
- - TRBJ2-5 TRBV6-1 TGTGCCAGCACCGACAGGTGCGCAGGGGAAGAGACCCAGTACTTC CASTDRCAGEETQYF
- - TRBJ2-1 TRBV20-1 TGCAGTGCTAGTGCCAGAGAGAAGAATGAGCAGTTCTTC CSASAREKNEQFF